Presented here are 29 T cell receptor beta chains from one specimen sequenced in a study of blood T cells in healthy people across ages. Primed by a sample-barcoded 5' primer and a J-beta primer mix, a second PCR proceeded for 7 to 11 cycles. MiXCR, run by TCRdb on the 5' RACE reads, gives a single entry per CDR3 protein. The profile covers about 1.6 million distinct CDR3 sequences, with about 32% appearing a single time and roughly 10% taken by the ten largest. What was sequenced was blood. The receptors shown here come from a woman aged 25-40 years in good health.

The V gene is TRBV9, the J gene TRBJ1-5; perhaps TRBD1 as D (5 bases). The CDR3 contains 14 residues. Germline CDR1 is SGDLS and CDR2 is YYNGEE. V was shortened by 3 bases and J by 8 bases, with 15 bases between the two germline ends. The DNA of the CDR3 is TGTGCCAGCAGCGCCCAGGGAGCGTCGAAGCCCCAGCATTTT. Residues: CASSAQGASKPQHF.

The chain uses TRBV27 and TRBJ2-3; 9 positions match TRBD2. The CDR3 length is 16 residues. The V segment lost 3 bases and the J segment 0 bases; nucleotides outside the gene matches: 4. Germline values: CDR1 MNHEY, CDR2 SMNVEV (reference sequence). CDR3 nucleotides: TGTGCCAGCAGTTTGTTTCTAGCGGGAAGCACAGATACGCAGTATTTT. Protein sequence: CASSLFLAGSTDTQYF.

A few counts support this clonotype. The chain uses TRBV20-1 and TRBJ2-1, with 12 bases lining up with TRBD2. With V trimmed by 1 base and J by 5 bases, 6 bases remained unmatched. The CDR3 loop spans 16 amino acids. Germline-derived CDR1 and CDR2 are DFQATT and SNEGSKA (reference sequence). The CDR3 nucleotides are TGCAGTGCTAGAGGTCTAGCGGGAGGGCTCCACAATGAGCAGTTCTTC. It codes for CSARGLAGGLHNEQFF.

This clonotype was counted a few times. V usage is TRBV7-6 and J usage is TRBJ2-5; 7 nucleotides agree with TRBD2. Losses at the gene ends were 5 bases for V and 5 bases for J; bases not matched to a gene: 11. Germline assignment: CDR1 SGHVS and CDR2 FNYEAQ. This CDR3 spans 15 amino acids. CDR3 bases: TGTGCCAGCAGCCCGAGGGGAGGGGATGGGGAGACCCAGTACTTC. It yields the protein CASSPRGGDGETQYF.

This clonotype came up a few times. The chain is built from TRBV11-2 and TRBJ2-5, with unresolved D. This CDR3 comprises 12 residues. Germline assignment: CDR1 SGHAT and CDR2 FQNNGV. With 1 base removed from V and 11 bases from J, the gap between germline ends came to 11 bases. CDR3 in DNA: TGTGCCAGCAGCTTAGTTGAAGCTTGGCAGTACTTC. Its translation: CASSLVEAWQYF.

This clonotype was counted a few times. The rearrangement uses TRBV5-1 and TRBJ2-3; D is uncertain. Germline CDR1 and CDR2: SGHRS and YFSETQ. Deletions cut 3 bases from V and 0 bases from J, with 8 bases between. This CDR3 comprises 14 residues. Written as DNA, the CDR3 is TGCGCCAGCAGCTATTACGGGAGCACAGATACGCAGTATTTT. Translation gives CASSYYGSTDTQYF. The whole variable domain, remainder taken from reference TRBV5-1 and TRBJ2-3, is KAGVTQTPRYLIKTRGQQVTLSCSPISGHRSVSWYQQTPGQGLQFLFEYFSETQRNKGNFPGRFSGRQFSNSRSEMNVSTLELGDSALYLCASSYYGSTDTQYFGPGTRLTVL.

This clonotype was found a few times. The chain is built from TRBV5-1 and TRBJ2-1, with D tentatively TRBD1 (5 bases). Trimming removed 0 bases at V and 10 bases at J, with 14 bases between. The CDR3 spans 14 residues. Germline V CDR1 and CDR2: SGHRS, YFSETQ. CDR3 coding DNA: TGCGCCAGCAGCTTGGATTTGGGGCCGCTAGAGCAGTTCTTC. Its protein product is CASSLDLGPLEQFF. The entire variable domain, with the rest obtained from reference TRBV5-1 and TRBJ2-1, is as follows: KAGVTQTPRYLIKTRGQQVTLSCSPISGHRSVSWYQQTPGQGLQFLFEYFSETQRNKGNFPGRFSGRQFSNSRSEMNVSTLELGDSALYLCASSLDLGPLEQFFGPGTRLTVL.

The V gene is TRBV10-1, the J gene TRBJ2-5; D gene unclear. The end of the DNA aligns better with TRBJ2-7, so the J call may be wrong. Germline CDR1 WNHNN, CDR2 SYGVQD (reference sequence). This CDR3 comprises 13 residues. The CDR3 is CASSGYQWGEQYF. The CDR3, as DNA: TGCGCCAGCAGTGGTTATCAGTGGGGCGAGCAGTACTTC.

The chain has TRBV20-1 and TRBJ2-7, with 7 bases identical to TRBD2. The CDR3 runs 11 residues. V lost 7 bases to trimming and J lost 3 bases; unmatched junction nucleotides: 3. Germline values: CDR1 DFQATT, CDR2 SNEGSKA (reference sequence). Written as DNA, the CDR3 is TGCAGTGTCCCTAGCGGCTACGAGCAGTACTTC. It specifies CSVPSGYEQYF.

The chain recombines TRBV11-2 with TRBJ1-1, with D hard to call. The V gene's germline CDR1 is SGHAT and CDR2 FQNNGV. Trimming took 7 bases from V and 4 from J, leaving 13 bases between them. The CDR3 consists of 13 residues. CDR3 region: CASTQSLGTEAFF. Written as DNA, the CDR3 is TGTGCCAGCACCCAGTCACTAGGCACTGAAGCTTTCTTT.

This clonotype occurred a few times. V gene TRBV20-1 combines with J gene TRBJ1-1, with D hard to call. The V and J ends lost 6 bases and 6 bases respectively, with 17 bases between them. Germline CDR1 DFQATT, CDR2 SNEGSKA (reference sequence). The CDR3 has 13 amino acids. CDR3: CSATLVAGSEAFF. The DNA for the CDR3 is TGCAGTGCGACTCTCGTAGCTGGATCTGAAGCTTTCTTT.

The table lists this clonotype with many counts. Here the CDR3 reads CASSFNWGLYGYTF. In nucleotides, the CDR3 is TGTGCCAGCAGTTTTAATTGGGGTCTCTATGGCTACACCTTC. The rearrangement links TRBV12-3 or TRBV12-4 to TRBJ1-2; D is undetermined. V was cut by 3 bases and J by 4 bases, with 12 bases left in between. The CDR3 extends over 14 amino acids.

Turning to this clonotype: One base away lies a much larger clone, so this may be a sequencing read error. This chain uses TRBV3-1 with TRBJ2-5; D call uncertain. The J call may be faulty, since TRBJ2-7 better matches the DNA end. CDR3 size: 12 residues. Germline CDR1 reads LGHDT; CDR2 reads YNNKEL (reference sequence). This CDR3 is CANSQDGNEQYF. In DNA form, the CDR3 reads TGTGCCAACAGCCAAGATGGCAACGAGCAGTACTTC.

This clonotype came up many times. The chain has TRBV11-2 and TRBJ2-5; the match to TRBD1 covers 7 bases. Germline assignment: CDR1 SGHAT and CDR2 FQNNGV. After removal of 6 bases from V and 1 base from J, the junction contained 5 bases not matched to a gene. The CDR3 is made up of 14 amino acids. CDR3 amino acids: CASSFRTGQETQYF. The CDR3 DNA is TGTGCCAGCAGTTTCCGGACAGGCCAAGAGACCCAGTACTTC. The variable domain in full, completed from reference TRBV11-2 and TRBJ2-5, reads EAGVAQSPRYKIIEKRQSVAFWCNPISGHATLYWYQQILGQGPKLLIQFQNNGVVDDSQLPKDRFSAERLKGVDSTLKIQPAKLEDSAVYLCASSFRTGQETQYFGPGTRLLVL.

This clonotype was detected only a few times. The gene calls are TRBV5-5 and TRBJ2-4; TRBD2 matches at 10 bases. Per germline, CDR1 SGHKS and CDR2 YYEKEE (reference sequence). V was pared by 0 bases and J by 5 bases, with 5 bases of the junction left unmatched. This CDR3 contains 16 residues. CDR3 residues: CASSLGLAGVENIQYF. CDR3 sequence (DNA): TGTGCCAGCAGCTTGGGGCTAGCGGGAGTAGAAAACATTCAGTACTTC.

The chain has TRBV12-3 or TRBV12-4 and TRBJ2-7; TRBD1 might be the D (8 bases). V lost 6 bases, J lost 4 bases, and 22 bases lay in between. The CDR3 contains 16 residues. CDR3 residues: CASSAGGRGRGYEQYF. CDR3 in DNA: TGTGCCAGCAGCGCCGGGGGCAGGGGGCGGGGGTACGAGCAGTACTTC.

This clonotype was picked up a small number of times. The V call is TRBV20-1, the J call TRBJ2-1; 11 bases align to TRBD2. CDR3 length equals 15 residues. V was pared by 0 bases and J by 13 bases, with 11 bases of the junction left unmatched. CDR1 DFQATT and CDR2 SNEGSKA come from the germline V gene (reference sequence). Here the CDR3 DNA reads TGCAGTGCTAGAGATCAGTTAGCGGGGGGGCGTGATCAGTTCTTC. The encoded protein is CSARDQLAGGRDQFF.

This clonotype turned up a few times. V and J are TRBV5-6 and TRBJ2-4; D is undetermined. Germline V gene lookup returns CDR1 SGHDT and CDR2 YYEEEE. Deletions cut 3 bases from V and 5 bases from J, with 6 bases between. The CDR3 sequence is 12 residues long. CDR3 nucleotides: TGTGCCAGCAGCTCAGGACAAAACATTCAGTACTTC. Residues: CASSSGQNIQYF.

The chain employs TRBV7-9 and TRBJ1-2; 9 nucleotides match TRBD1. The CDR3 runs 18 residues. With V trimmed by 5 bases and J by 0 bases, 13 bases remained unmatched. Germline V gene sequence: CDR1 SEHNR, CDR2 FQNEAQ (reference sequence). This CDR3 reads CASSHSRDRASTNYGYTF. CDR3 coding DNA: TGTGCCAGCAGCCATAGCCGGGACAGGGCGTCTACTAACTATGGCTACACCTTC. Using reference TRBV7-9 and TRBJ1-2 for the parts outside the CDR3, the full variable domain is DTGVSQNPRHKITKRGQNVTFRCDPISEHNRLYWYRQTLGQGPEFLTYFQNEAQLEKSRLLSDRFSAERPKGSFSTLEIQRTEQGDSAMYLCASSHSRDRASTNYGYTFGSGTRLTVV.

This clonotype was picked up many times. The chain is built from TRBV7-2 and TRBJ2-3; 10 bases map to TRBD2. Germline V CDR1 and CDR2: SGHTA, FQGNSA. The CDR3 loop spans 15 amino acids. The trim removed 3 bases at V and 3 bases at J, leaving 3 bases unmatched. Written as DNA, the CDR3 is TGTGCCAGCAGCTTTAATAGCGGGGGGACAGATACGCAGTATTTT. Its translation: CASSFNSGGTDTQYF.

For the CDR3, the DNA is TGTGCCACCAGTGATTTGGGCTCGGGGCGTGATACGCAGTATTTT. It encodes CATSDLGSGRDTQYF. The J gene is TRBJ2-3, the V gene TRBV24-1, with D perhaps matching TRBD1 or TRBD2 (5 bases each). The CDR3 loop spans 15 amino acids. Germline CDR1 KGHDR, CDR2 SFDVKD. Trimming pared 0 bases from V and 6 bases from J, leaving 12 bases between.

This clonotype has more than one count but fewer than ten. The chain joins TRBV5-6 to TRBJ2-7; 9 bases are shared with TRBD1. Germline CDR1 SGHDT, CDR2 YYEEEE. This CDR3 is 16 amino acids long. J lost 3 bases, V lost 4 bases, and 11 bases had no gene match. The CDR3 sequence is CASSQKAGTGFYEQYF. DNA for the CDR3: TGTGCCAGCAGCCAAAAGGCCGGGACAGGGTTCTACGAGCAGTACTTC.

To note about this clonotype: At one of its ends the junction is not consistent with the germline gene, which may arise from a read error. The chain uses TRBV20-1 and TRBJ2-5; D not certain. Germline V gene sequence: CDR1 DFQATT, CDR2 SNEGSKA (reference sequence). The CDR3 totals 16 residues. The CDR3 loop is CGASMVAWANQETQYF. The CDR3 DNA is TGCGGTGCTAGTATGGTTGCCTGGGCCAACCAAGAGACCCAGTACTTC.

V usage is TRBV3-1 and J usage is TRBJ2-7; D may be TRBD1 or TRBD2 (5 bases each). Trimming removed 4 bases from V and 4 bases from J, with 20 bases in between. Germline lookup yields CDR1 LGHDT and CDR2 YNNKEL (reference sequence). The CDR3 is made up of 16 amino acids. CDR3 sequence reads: CASSPGLFRGPYEQYF. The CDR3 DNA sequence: TGTGCCAGCAGCCCAGGGTTATTCCGGGGCCCTTACGAGCAGTACTTC.

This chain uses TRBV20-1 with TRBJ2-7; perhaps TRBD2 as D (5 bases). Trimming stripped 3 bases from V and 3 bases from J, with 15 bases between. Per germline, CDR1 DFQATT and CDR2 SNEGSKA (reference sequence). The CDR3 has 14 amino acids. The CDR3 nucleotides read TGCAGTGCTAGGAGCGGAGCACTAGTCTACGAGCAGTACTTC. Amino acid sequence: CSARSGALVYEQYF.

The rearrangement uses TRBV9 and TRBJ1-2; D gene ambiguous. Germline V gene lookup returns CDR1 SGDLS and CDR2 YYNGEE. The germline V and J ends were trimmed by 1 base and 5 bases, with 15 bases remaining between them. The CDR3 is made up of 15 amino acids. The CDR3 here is CASSVSGSRDYGYTF. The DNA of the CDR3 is TGTGCCAGCAGCGTATCCGGCAGTCGGGATTATGGCTACACCTTC.

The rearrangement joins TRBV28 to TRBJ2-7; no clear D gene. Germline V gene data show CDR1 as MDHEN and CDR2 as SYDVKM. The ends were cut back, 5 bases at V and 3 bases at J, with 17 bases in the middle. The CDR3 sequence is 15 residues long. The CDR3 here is CASSPHSPGSYEQYF. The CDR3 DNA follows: TGTGCCAGCAGTCCCCATTCCCCTGGCAGCTACGAGCAGTACTTC.

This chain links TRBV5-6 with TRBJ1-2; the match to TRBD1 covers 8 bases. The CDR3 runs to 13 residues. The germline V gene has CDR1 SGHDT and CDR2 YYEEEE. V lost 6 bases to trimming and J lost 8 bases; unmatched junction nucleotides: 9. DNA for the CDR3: TGTGCCAGCATCAAGGACAGGGAAGGCGGCTACACCTTC. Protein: CASIKDREGGYTF.

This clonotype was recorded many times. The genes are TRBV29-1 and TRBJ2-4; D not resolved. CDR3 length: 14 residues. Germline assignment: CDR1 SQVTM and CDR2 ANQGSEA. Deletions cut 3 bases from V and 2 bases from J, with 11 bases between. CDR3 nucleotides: TGCAGCGTTGAGCCAGGACGTTCCAAAAACATTCAGTACTTC. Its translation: CSVEPGRSKNIQYF. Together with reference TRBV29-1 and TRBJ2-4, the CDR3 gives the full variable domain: SAVISQKPSRDICQRGTSLTIQCQVDSQVTMMFWYRQQPGQSLTLIATANQGSEATYESGFVIDKFPISRPNLTFSTLTVSNMSPEDSSIYLCSVEPGRSKNIQYFGAGTRLSVL.